Here is one T cell receptor beta chain with its context. The record originates from a study of shared clonotypes between healthy human individuals. The V segment lost 2 bases and the J segment 4 bases; nucleotides outside the gene matches: 11. Looked up from germline, CDR1 is MGHRA and CDR2 is YSYEKL. There are 17 residues in the CDR3. The repertoire was sequenced with immunoSEQ multiplex PCR; TCRdb's copy has only in-frame clones and lacks some. In the table there are a few million clones, roughly 93% of which are singletons. Every contributor of samples was a Caucasian grown-up residing in Nashville, Tennessee. Both subsets, CD45RA+ naive and CD45RA-negative memory, were split from the CD4+ cells.

The TCR originated in a man aged 18 to 29 in good health. Some clones in this sample may be carry-over from other donors' samples. The specimen sequenced was naive CD4+ T cells from PBMCs. Subset noted: CD45RA+ positively selected. The gene calls are TRBV4-1 and TRBJ2-5, with 9 bases lining up with TRBD2. The CDR3 sequence is CASSQLPQGGRVETQYF. The DNA of the CDR3 is TGCGCCAGCAGCCAACTGCCTCAGGGCGGGAGGGTAGAGACCCAGTACTTC.